One and the same sample provided the 13 T cell receptor beta chains below, sequenced in a study of blood T cell repertoires in COVID-19 (TCRdb year 2020). Libraries were built with the immunoSEQ multiplex PCR assay. Sourced from immuneACCESS, this table was stored by TCRdb with only in-frame sequences that have V and J called. A share of the clones is absent; for the studies checked, an unresolved V gene accounts for under half, and the remainder has no known explanation. For this sample the table gives some 150,000 clones, of which over 75% were detected only once. The top ten clones comprise around 1.3% of the sample. Sequencing input: PBMCs or T cells enriched from blood (not recorded which). These receptors were collected from a human donor with acute COVID-19. The donor label of this sample is uncertain.

The V gene is TRBV25-1, the J gene TRBJ1-6; TRBD1 matches at 7 bases. Unmatched junction bases numbered 6, after V lost 6 bases and J lost 7 bases. The CDR3 has 14 amino acids. Germline lookup yields CDR1 MGHDK and CDR2 SYGVNS. The CDR3 sequence: CASRPTGINSPLHF. The DNA of the CDR3 is TGTGCCAGCAGACCGACAGGGATCAATTCACCCCTCCACTTT.

V is TRBV5-5 and J is TRBJ1-6; 12 bases are shared with TRBD1. V shed 3 bases and J 4 bases; nucleotides not matched to a gene: 5. This CDR3 comprises 17 residues. Germline lookup yields CDR1 SGHKS and CDR2 YYEKEE (reference sequence). For the CDR3, the DNA is TGTGCCAGCAGCTCCCGGGACAGGGGGCGTTATAATTCACCCCTCCACTTT. Its translation: CASSSRDRGRYNSPLHF.

The chain carries TRBV30 and TRBJ2-6, with D unclear. Germline values: CDR1 GTSNPN, CDR2 SVGIG (reference sequence). The CDR3 is 17 amino acids. V lost 4 bases, J lost 0 bases, and 16 bases lay in between. The CDR3 DNA sequence: TGTGCCTGGAAGGTAGGCTGGAGCTTCTCTGGGGCCAACGTCCTGACTTTC. Translated: CAWKVGWSFSGANVLTF.

The chain uses TRBV6-1 and TRBJ1-1; 8 bases line up with TRBD1. Germline trimming cut 1 base from V and 5 bases from J; bases unmatched to any gene: 9. The CDR3 spans 16 residues. The germline CDR1 and CDR2 sequences are MNHNS and SASEGT. The CDR3 DNA reads TGTGCCAGCAGTGAAGGGTGGGGCAGGGGGCGGACTGAAGCTTTCTTT. It yields the protein CASSEGWGRGRTEAFF.

DNA for the CDR3: TGTGCCAGCAGCTCAGTACGAACCTCTTATGGCTACACCTTC. Its protein product is CASSSVRTSYGYTF. The V gene is TRBV11-2, the J gene TRBJ1-2; D is unresolved. The germline V and J ends were trimmed by 4 bases and 5 bases, with 14 bases remaining between them. Germline values: CDR1 SGHAT, CDR2 FQNNGV. The CDR3 runs to 14 residues.

V is TRBV10-2 and J is TRBJ1-3; TRBD1 might be the D (6 bases). Deletions cut 5 bases from V and 0 bases from J, with 14 bases between. Germline V gene data show CDR1 as WSHSY and CDR2 as SAAADI. This CDR3 spans 16 amino acids. CDR3 DNA sequence: TGCGCCAGCAGTACGACAGGCATTCGCTCTGGAAACACCATATATTTT. It specifies CASSTTGIRSGNTIYF.

The chain employs TRBV3-1 (or the pseudogene TRBV3-2) and TRBJ1-5; 8 bases are shared with TRBD1. The germline V gene has CDR1 LGHDT and CDR2 YNNKEL (reference sequence). V shed 4 bases and J 6 bases; nucleotides not matched to a gene: 5. The CDR3 runs to 14 residues. As DNA, the CDR3 is TGTGCCAGCAGCCTAAACAGGGGGGGTCAGCCCCAGCATTTT. It codes for CASSLNRGGQPQHF.

For this clone: The same CDR3 is also encoded by other DNA sequences in this sample. V gene TRBV3-1 (or the pseudogene TRBV3-2) combines with J gene TRBJ2-7, with D tentatively TRBD2 (5 bases). The length of the CDR3 is 12 residues. V lost 8 bases to trimming and J lost 1 base, with 9 bases between them. Germline values: CDR1 LGHDT, CDR2 YNNKEL (reference sequence). CDR3 in DNA: TGTGCCAGCTCGGACTCTTCCTACGAGCAGTACTTC. It translates to CASSDSSYEQYF.

The rearrangement links TRBV5-1 to TRBJ2-3; 7 bases are shared with TRBD2. The CDR3 covers 15 residues. Trimming cost V 4 bases and J 1 base; bases outside gene matches: 6. From germline, CDR1 is SGHRS and CDR2 YFSETQ. The CDR3 DNA follows: TGCGCCAGCAGCCGGCGTACTAGCGGCACAGATACGCAGTATTTT. Protein: CASSRRTSGTDTQYF.

As to this clone: The junction does not match germline at one end; this may be a read error. The V gene is TRBV4-3, the J gene TRBJ2-7; 9 bases are a match to TRBD1. Germline loops: CDR1 LGHNA, CDR2 YSLEER. The CDR3 consists of 16 residues. The DNA of the CDR3 is TGCGCCAGCAGCCAAGACCTCTTACAGGGGGCAAGTCTTCAGGACTTC. This translates into CASSQDLLQGASLQDF.

The rearrangement links TRBV29-1 to TRBJ1-2; D perhaps matches TRBD1 (5 bases). The CDR3 is made up of 14 amino acids. V was shortened by 4 bases and J by 2 bases, with 14 bases between the two germline ends. Germline V CDR1 and CDR2: SQVTM, ANQGSEA. Written as DNA, the CDR3 is TGCAGCGTTGCCGTTTTCAGGGCGAACTATGGCTACACCTTC. Its protein product is CSVAVFRANYGYTF.

V gene TRBV4-3 combines with J gene TRBJ1-1, with 8 nucleotides matching TRBD1. The CDR3 has 18 residues. Germline V gene data show CDR1 as LGHNA and CDR2 as YSLEER. The V segment lost 2 bases and the J segment 3 bases; nucleotides outside the gene matches: 14. This CDR3 is CASSQKFQGAVYDTEAFF. The DNA for the CDR3 is TGCGCCAGCAGCCAAAAATTTCAGGGGGCGGTTTATGACACTGAAGCTTTCTTT.

This clone has just one count. The chain combines TRBV4-3 with TRBJ1-3, with D maybe TRBD1 (5 bases). The V end was cut by 3 bases, the J end by 0 bases, with 12 bases between. CDR3 length: 16 amino acids. Germline CDR1 is LGHNA and CDR2 is YSLEER. Written as DNA, the CDR3 is TGCGCCAGCAGCCAGGGCCACAGGCGCTCTGGAAACACCATATATTTT. Protein product: CASSQGHRRSGNTIYF.